This is a list of T cell receptor beta chains from one sample in a study of blood T cell repertoires in COVID-19. Using immunoSEQ multiplex PCR, the repertoire was profiled, and TCRdb retains in-frame clones only, with some absent. The repertoire holds some 280,000 clones, with over 80% as singletons. The sequenced sample was peripheral blood. The receptors here all came from a woman aged 50 to 60 with active or convalescent COVID-19. Each CDR3 is given with its conserved first and last residue.

CDR3 length: 14
J gene: TRBJ1-1
V gene: TRBV7-9
CDR3 protein: CASSLQNRNTEAFF

CDR3 length: 14
J gene: TRBJ2-7
V gene: TRBV19
CDR3 protein: CASRLAGGPHEQYF

CDR3 length: 14
J gene: TRBJ1-1
V gene: TRBV6-5
CDR3 protein: CASSYFGRDTEAFF

CDR3 length: 22
J gene: TRBJ2-2
V gene: TRBV6-2/TRBV6-3
CDR3 protein: CASSQKPASRGVAARGTGELFF

CDR3 length: 14
J gene: TRBJ1-1
V gene: TRBV2
CDR3 protein: CASRGQGMDTEAFF

CDR3 length: 13
J gene: TRBJ2-1
V gene: TRBV28
CDR3 protein: CAGAGTHSNEQFF

CDR3 length: 15
J gene: TRBJ1-3
V gene: TRBV2
CDR3 protein: CASSENRVSGNTIYF

CDR3 length: 16
J gene: TRBJ1-3
V gene: TRBV2
CDR3 protein: CASRGLDRSLRVTIYF

CDR3 length: 17
J gene: TRBJ1-1
V gene: TRBV7-2
CDR3 protein: CASSLVNPLGGATEAFF

CDR3 length: 14
J gene: TRBJ2-2
V gene: TRBV2
CDR3 protein: CASSEEQATGELFF

CDR3 length: 13
J gene: TRBJ1-6
V gene: TRBV2
CDR3 protein: CASSVVRGAPLHF

CDR3 length: 16
J gene: TRBJ2-7
V gene: TRBV4-2
CDR3 protein: CASSQGVQGRSYEQYF

CDR3 length: 15
J gene: TRBJ1-2
V gene: TRBV4-1
CDR3 protein: CASSPLSAGNYGYTF

CDR3 length: 15
J gene: TRBJ2-1
V gene: TRBV19
CDR3 protein: CASRTLAGDYNEQFF

CDR3 length: 13
J gene: TRBJ2-1
V gene: TRBV6-2/TRBV6-3
CDR3 protein: CASSYSRVNEQFF

CDR3 length: 16
J gene: TRBJ1-2
V gene: TRBV5-4
CDR3 protein: CASSLPLGRTNYGYTF

CDR3 length: 15
J gene: TRBJ2-2
V gene: TRBV7-2
CDR3 protein: CASKLVGLHPGELFF

CDR3 length: 14
J gene: TRBJ1-2
V gene: TRBV2
CDR3 protein: CASSDQGATYGYTF

CDR3 length: 13
J gene: TRBJ2-7
V gene: TRBV18
CDR3 protein: CASSNRDTYEQYF

CDR3 length: 14
J gene: TRBJ2-3
V gene: TRBV19
CDR3 protein: CASSIGQGTDTQYF

CDR3 length: 15
J gene: TRBJ2-1
V gene: TRBV6-5
CDR3 protein: CASSRSGRAYNEQFF

CDR3 length: 17
J gene: TRBJ1-3
V gene: TRBV12-2
CDR3 protein: CASRRDRGLQQGNTIYF

CDR3 length: 14
J gene: TRBJ2-1
V gene: TRBV10-3
CDR3 protein: CATGLAGDANEQFF

CDR3 length: 14
J gene: TRBJ1-3
V gene: TRBV12-5
CDR3 protein: CASGPGQWGDTIYF

CDR3 length: 15
J gene: TRBJ1-2
V gene: TRBV5-1
CDR3 protein: CASRFTGASPGGYTF

CDR3 length: 13
J gene: TRBJ1-2
V gene: TRBV25-1
CDR3 protein: CASRGGTGYGYTF

CDR3 length: 14
J gene: TRBJ2-5
V gene: TRBV5-4
CDR3 protein: CASSVGLAEETQYF

CDR3 length: 14
J gene: TRBJ1-6
V gene: TRBV3-1/TRBV3-2
CDR3 protein: CASSPGTGYSPLHF

CDR3 length: 15
J gene: TRBJ2-1
V gene: TRBV7-9
CDR3 protein: CASSKGELSYNEQFF

CDR3 length: 13
J gene: TRBJ2-2
V gene: TRBV7-2
CDR3 protein: CATGGGLPGELFF

CDR3 length: 15
J gene: TRBJ2-2
V gene: TRBV11-3
CDR3 protein: CASSFRAGVTGELFF

CDR3 length: 14
J gene: TRBJ2-1
V gene: TRBV27
CDR3 protein: CASSLSGQGYEQFF

CDR3 length: 18
J gene: TRBJ2-3
V gene: TRBV4-1
CDR3 protein: CASSQELGQREGRDTQYF

CDR3 length: 19
J gene: TRBJ2-1
V gene: TRBV19
CDR3 protein: CASTPEGLAGAHSYNEQFF

CDR3 length: 12
J gene: TRBJ1-3
V gene: TRBV2
CDR3 protein: CASSDRGNTIYF

CDR3 length: 17
J gene: TRBJ2-7
V gene: TRBV7-8
CDR3 protein: CASSRDGRSGLSYEQYF

CDR3 length: 15
J gene: TRBJ2-2
V gene: TRBV27
CDR3 protein: CASSAVQGSGGELFF

CDR3 length: 15
J gene: TRBJ1-4
V gene: TRBV7-9
CDR3 protein: CASSLVLGPNEKLFF

CDR3 length: 15
J gene: TRBJ2-2
V gene: TRBV19
CDR3 protein: CASSTGGTLTGELFF